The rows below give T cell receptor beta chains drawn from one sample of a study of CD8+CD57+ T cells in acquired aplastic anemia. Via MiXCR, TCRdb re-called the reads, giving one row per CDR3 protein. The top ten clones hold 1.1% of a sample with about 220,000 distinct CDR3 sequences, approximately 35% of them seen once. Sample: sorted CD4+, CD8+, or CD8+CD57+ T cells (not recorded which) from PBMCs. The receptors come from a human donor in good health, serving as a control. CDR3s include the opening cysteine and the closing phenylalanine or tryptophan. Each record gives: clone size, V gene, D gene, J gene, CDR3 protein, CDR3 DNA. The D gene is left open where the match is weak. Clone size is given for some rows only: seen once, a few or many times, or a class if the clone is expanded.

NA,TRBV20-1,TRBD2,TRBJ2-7,CSARGQIGTSGRRSDEQYF,TGCAGTGCTAGGGGTCAGATAGGGACTAGCGGGAGGCGGAGTGACGAGCAGTACTTC
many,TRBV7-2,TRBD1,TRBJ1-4,CASSLSQGGEKLFF,TGTGCCAGCAGCTTGTCACAGGGGGGTGAAAAACTGTTTTTT
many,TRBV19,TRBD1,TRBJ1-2,CASSKTGLRVGYTF,TGTGCCAGTAGTAAGACAGGGTTGAGGGTCGGCTACACCTTC
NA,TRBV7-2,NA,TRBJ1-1,CASSFLENTEAFF,TGTGCCAGCAGCTTTCTTGAGAACACTGAAGCTTTCTTT
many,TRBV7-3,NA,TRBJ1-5,CASSPEGGYGPQHF,TGTGCCAGCAGCCCCGAAGGGGGGTACGGGCCCCAGCATTTT
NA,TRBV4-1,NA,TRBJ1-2,CASSQASILREQHLYGYTF,TGCGCCAGCAGCCAAGCGTCTATTTTAAGGGAGCAGCATTTATACGGCTACACCTTC
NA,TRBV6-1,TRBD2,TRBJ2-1,CASSANAAGGLTEQFF,TGTGCCAGCAGCGCGAATGCAGCGGGGGGGCTGACTGAGCAGTTCTTC
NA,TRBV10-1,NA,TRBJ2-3,CASSDVLGLQAVSTDTQYF,TGCGCCAGCAGTGACGTCCTGGGCCTCCAGGCTGTGAGCACAGATACGCAGTATTTT
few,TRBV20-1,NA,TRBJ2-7,CSARDLQKEYEQYF,TGCAGTGCTAGAGATTTACAGAAGGAGTACGAGCAGTACTTC
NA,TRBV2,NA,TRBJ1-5,CASSPQEQYQPQHF,TGTGCCAGCTCACCTCAGGAACAGTATCAGCCCCAGCATTTT
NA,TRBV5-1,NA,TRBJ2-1,CASSNRDGAYNEQFF,TGCGCCAGCAGCAACCGGGACGGGGCCTACAATGAGCAGTTCTTC
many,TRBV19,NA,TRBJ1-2,CASSDRYYGYTF,TGTGCCAGTAGTGACAGATACTATGGCTACACCTTC
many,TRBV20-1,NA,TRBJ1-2,CSARDVWTWPPRDYGYTF,TGCAGTGCTAGAGATGTGTGGACATGGCCCCCTCGGGACTATGGCTACACCTTC
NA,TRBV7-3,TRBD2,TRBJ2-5,CASSLDSGRGETQYF,TGTGCCAGCAGCTTAGATTCGGGGCGGGGGGAGACCCAGTACTTC
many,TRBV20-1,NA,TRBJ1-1,CSARGPVPSSNTEAFF,TGCAGTGCTAGAGGCCCGGTCCCGTCCTCGAACACTGAAGCTTTCTTT
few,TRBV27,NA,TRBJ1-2,CASSHRETTGKGRGYTF,TGTGCCAGCAGCCATCGGGAGACAACAGGCAAAGGCCGTGGCTACACCTTC
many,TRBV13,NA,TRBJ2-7,CASSPWGGHSSYEQYF,TGTGCCAGCAGCCCATGGGGCGGACATAGCTCCTACGAGCAGTACTTC
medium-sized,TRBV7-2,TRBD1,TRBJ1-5,CASSLLRQGAQHF,TGTGCCAGCAGCTTATTGCGACAGGGGGCCCAGCATTTT
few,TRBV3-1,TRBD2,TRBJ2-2,CASSQVPGLAATGELFF,TGTGCCAGCAGCCAAGTCCCTGGGCTAGCGGCGACCGGGGAGCTGTTTTTT
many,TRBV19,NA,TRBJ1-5,CASSIRRDSRNQPQHF,TGTGCCAGTAGTATCCGTCGTGACAGTAGAAATCAGCCCCAGCATTTT
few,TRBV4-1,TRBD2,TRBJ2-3,CASAEGLAGTDTQYF,TGCGCCAGCGCCGAGGGACTAGCCGGCACAGATACGCAGTATTTT
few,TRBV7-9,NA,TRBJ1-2,CANSPNFFLNYGYTF,TGTGCCAACAGCCCCAACTTCTTCCTAAACTATGGCTACACCTTC
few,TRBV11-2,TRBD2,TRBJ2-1,CASSGLAGGQYDEQFF,TGTGCCAGCAGCGGCCTAGCGGGAGGGCAGTATGATGAGCAGTTCTTC
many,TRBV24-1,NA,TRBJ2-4,CATPGKTKNIQYF,TGTGCCACCCCCGGGAAGACCAAAAACATTCAGTACTTC
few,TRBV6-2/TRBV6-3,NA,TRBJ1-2,CASSYSEGRYTF,TGTGCCAGCAGTTACTCGGAGGGTCGCTACACCTTC
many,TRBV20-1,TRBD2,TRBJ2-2,CSARDAGGPDTGELFF,TGCAGTGCTAGGGACGCGGGAGGGCCGGACACCGGGGAGCTGTTTTTT
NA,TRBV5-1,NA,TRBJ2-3,CASSLGRVEGTQYF,TGCGCCAGCAGCTTGGGCAGGGTGGAAGGTACGCAGTATTTT
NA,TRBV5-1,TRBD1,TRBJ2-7,CASSLGPDRVVYEQYF,TGCGCCAGCAGCTTGGGACCCGACAGGGTTGTCTACGAGCAGTACTTC
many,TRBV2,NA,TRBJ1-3,CASMGEGFTTGNTIYF,TGTGCCAGCATGGGGGAAGGTTTTACTACTGGAAACACCATATATTTT
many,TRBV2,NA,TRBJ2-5,CASSADYRTETQYF,TGTGCCAGCAGTGCGGACTACAGGACGGAGACCCAGTACTTC
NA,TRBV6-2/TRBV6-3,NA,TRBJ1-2,CASSYSSGTTFYGYTF,TGTGCCAGCAGTTACTCGTCAGGGACCACTTTCTATGGCTACACCTTC
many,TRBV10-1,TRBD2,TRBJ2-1,CASSDGTSGEPSYNEQFF,TGCGCCAGCAGTGACGGGACTAGCGGGGAGCCCTCCTACAATGAGCAGTTCTTC
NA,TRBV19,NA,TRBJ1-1,CASSEGLGNTEAFF,TGTGCCAGTAGTGAGGGCCTTGGGAACACTGAAGCTTTCTTT
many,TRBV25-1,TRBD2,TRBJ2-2,CASSDLGGVNTGELFF,TGTGCCAGCAGTGACCTGGGAGGGGTGAACACCGGGGAGCTGTTTTTT
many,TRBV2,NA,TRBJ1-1,CASRVSDTEAFF,TGTGCCAGCAGGGTATCAGACACTGAAGCTTTCTTT
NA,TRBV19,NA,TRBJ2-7,CASSIRPIGGEQYF,TGTGCCAGTAGTATTCGACCCATTGGGGGGGAGCAGTACTTC
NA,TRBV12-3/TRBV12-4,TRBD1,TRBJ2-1,CASSSAGQGFNEQFF,TGTGCCAGCAGTAGCGCGGGACAGGGGTTTAATGAGCAGTTCTTC
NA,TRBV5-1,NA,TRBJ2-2,CASSLERGSGSTGELFF,TGCGCCAGCAGCTTGGAAAGGGGTAGCGGTAGCACCGGGGAGCTGTTTTTT
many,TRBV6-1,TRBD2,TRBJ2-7,CASSRWGEGVYEQYF,TGTGCCAGCAGCCGGTGGGGGGAGGGCGTCTACGAGCAGTACTTC
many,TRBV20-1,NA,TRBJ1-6,CSAREWPLHF,TGCAGTGCTAGAGAATGGCCCCTCCACTTT
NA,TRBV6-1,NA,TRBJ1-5,CASSQLRDQHF,TGTGCCAGCAGCCAACTCCGGGATCAGCATTTT
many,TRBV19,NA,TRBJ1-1,CASSINGNTEAFF,TGTGCCAGTAGTATCAACGGGAACACTGAAGCTTTCTTT
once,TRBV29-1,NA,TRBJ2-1,CSVEEQREQFF,TGCAGCGTTGAAGAACAACGAGAGCAGTTCTTC
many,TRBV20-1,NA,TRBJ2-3,CSASPTDTQYF,TGCAGTGCTAGCCCCACAGATACGCAGTATTTT
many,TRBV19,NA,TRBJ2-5,CASQGGGETQYF,TGTGCCTCCCAGGGTGGGGGAGAGACCCAGTACTTC
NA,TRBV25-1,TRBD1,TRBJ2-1,CASSEGRTGGNEQFF,TGTGCCAGCAGTGAAGGGAGGACAGGGGGGAATGAGCAGTTCTTC
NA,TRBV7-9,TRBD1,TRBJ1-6,CASTWEGQHNSPLHF,TGTGCCAGCACCTGGGAGGGACAGCATAATTCACCCCTCCACTTT